This T cell receptor (beta chain) was retrieved from a study of blood T cell repertoires in COVID-19. CDR3 length: 17 amino acids. Germline V gene data show CDR1 as MNHEY and CDR2 as SVGEGT. Trimming at V came to 5 bases and at J to 0 bases, leaving 13 bases not matched to a gene. Measured with immunoSEQ multiplex PCR; TCRdb has only the in-frame clones, and not every one. This repertoire shows a few hundred thousand clones, roughly 90% found once; its top ten account for about 9.5%. The sequence was obtained from a woman in her 40s who had recovered from COVID-19. Sample: PBMCs or T cells enriched from blood (not recorded which). The chain carries TRBV6-2 or TRBV6-3 and TRBJ2-7, with 7 positions matching TRBD1. As DNA, the CDR3 is TGTGCCAGCAGTACAACCGGGGACAGACGATTCTCCTACGAGCAGTACTTC. This codes for CASSTTGDRRFSYEQYF.